This TCR beta chain was sequenced for a study of cytomegalovirus exposure and HLA in healthy donors. Study details: Caucasian-associated ancestry cluster membership applied to about 80% of approximately 400 genotyped donors.

Participants comprised healthy donors of bone marrow. This CDR3 is built from 10 residues. Trimming left V 8 bases short and J 7 bases short, with 8 bases between. Germline V gene data show CDR1 as SGHTA and CDR2 as FQGNSA. PCR employed 60 Vbeta and 13 Jbeta primers. Libraries were prepared by immunoSEQ multiplex PCR; TCRdb keeps only in-frame clonotypes and omits some of them. The data contain over 100,000 clones, approximately 72% of them seen just once; the ten biggest clones take up less than 2%. The V and J genes are TRBV7-2 and TRBJ1-2; D gene ambiguous. The origin of this receptor is a man aged 18 to 29 in good health and CMV-seronegative. The specimen was PBMCs. The CDR3 sequence: CASRRGGYTF. DNA of the CDR3: TGTGCCAGCCGCCGGGGTGGCTACACCTTC. The full variable domain, its missing parts supplied by reference TRBV7-2 and TRBJ1-2, is GAGVSQSPSNKVTEKGKDVELRCDPISGHTALYWYRQSLGQGLEFLIYFQGNSAPDKSGLPSDRFSAERTGGSVSTLTIQRTQQEDSAVYLCASRRGGYTFGSGTRLTVV.